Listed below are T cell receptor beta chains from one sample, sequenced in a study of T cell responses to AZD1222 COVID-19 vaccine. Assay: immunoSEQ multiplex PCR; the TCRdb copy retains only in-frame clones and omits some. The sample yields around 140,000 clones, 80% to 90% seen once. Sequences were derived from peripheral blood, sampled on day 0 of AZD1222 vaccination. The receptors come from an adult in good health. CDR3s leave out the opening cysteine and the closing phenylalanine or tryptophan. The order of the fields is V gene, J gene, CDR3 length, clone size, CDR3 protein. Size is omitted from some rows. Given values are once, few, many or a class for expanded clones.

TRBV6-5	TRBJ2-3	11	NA	ASIPAGTDTQY
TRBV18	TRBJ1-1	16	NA	ASSPDVLGRGLGGEAF
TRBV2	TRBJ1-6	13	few	ASQSLSSYNSPLH
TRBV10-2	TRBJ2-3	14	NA	ASAQAGTGGGDTQY
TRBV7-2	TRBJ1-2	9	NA	ASSFGGGYT
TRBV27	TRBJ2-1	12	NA	ASSFGSDYNEQF
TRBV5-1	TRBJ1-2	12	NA	ASRDPQGNYGYT
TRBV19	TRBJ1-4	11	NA	ASSLDWGEKLF
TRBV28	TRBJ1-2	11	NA	ASMLQGPYGYT
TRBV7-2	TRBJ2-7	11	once	ASSLYLGTEQY
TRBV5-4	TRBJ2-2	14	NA	ASSLSGARYTGELF
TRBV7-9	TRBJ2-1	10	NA	ASSWDGDEQF
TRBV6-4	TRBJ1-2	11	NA	ASSEDSTYGYT
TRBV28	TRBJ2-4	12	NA	ASSPSMTGRLQY
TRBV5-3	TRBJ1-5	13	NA	ARSPLRRGNQPQH
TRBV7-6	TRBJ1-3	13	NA	ASSLMGAERNTIY
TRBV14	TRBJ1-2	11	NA	ASSQSRNYGYT
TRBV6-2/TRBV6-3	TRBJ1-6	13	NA	ASSSSTGGDSPLH
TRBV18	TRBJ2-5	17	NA	ASSSWRTSGRGAQETQY
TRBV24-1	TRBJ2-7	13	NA	ATSDPGQGFHEQY
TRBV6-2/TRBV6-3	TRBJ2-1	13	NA	ASSSGLAGEYEQF
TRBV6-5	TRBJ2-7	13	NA	ASSPRGSGIREQY
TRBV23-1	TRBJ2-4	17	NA	ASSQSNPRDRRAKNIQY
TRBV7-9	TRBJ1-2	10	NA	ASRYQGYGYT
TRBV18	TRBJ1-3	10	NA	ASSRDGNTIY
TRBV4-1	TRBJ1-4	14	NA	ASSQEGRVRDEKLF
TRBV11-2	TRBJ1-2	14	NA	ASSLVVAQRDYGYT